The clone carrying this T cell receptor beta chain occurred many times. Time point specified: newly diagnosed GD, antithyroid drugs for less than 3 months. Extracted PBMC RNA gave rise to the TCR library. The authors drew approximately 8.1 milliliters of peripheral blood into EDTA tubes. The data originate from a study of regulatory T cells in long-lasting Graves disease. Both iRepertoire HTBI primers and Arm-PCR of CDR3 regions were used to build the TCR beta libraries. TCRdb called the multiplex PCR reads again in MiXCR, with one record for every CDR3 protein. The table includes more than 300,000 distinct CDR3 sequences, over 9.5% detected once. Trimming left V 6 bases short and J 0 bases short, with 12 bases between. The germline V gene has CDR1 SGHTA and CDR2 FQGTGA. This CDR3 is 15 amino acids long. These records were also assigned to another study, of T cells in Graves' hyperthyroidism and ophthalmopathy. That paper notes: With a duration under 2 months, the hyperthyroidism was newly diagnosed in patients aged 18 to 65.

The source material was peripheral blood mononuclear cells (PBMCs), sampled at new diagnosis, from a patient treated with antithyroid drugs. J is TRBJ2-1 and V is TRBV7-3; D assignment may be TRBD1 or TRBD2 (5 bases each). The TCR comes from a woman under 30 with Graves disease. This CDR3 is CASRGTDSSYNEQFF. The CDR3, as DNA: TGTGCCAGCAGGGGGACGGATAGCTCCTACAATGAGCAGTTCTTC. Filled out from reference TRBV7-3 and TRBJ2-1, the complete variable domain reads GAGVSQTPSNKVTEKGKYVELRCDPISGHTALYWYRQSLGQGPEFLIYFQGTGAADDSGLPNDRFFAVRPEGSVSTLKIQRTERGDSAVYLCASRGTDSSYNEQFFGPGTRLTVL.